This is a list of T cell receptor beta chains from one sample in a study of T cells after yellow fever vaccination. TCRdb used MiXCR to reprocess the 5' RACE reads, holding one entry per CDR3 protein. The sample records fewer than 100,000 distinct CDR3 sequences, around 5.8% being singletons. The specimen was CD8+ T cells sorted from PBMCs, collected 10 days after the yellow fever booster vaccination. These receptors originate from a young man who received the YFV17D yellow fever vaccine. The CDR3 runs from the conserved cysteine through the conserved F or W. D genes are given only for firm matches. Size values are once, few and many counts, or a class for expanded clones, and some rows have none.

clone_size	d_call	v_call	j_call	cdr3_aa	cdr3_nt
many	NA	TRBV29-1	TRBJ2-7	CSGIPIWGGEQYF	TGCAGCGGTATACCCATTTGGGGCGGCGAGCAGTACTTC
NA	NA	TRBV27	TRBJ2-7	CASSRPETREQYF	TGTGCCAGCTCAAGACCGGAGACGAGGGAGCAGTACTTC
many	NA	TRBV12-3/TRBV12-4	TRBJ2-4	CASSEQGLLAKNIQYF	TGTGCCAGCAGTGAACAGGGCTTACTAGCCAAAAACATTCAGTACTTC
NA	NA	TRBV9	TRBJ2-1	CASSVGRGGNEQFF	TGTGCCAGCAGCGTAGGGCGCGGCGGGAATGAGCAGTTCTTC
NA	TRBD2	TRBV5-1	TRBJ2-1	CASSMAGGYNEQFF	TGCGCCAGCAGCATGGCGGGGGGTTACAATGAGCAGTTCTTC
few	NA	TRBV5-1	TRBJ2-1	CASSLRQSYNEQFF	TGCGCCAGCAGCTTGAGACAGAGTTACAATGAGCAGTTCTTC
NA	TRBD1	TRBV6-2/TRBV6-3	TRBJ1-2	CASSLVTTGRNGYTF	TGTGCCAGCAGTCTTGTTACGACAGGGAGAAATGGCTACACCTTC
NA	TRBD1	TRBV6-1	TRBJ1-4	CASSDPPGGGEKLFF	TGTGCCAGCAGTGATCCTCCAGGGGGCGGTGAAAAACTGTTTTTT
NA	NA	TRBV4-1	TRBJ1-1	CASSERPVGGRVTEAFF	TGCGCCAGCAGCGAGAGGCCCGTGGGAGGGAGGGTTACTGAAGCTTTCTTT
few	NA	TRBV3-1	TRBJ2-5	CASSQVRGRETQYF	TGTGCCAGCAGCCAAGTACGGGGGCGGGAGACCCAGTACTTC
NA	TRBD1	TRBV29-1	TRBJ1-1	CSVGAGGKNTEAFF	TGCAGCGTGGGGGCAGGGGGCAAGAACACTGAAGCTTTCTTT
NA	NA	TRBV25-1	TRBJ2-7	CASSAGHLGEQYF	TGTGCCAGCAGTGCGGGACACCTTGGCGAGCAGTACTTC
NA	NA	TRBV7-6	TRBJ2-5	CASSFQTSIILQETQYF	TGTGCCAGCAGCTTTCAGACCTCGATCATCCTTCAAGAGACCCAGTACTTC
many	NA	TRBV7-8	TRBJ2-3	CASSLFATLPADTQYF	TGTGCCAGCAGCTTATTCGCCACTCTCCCCGCTGATACGCAGTATTTT
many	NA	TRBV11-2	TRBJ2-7	CASSSDAGDTYEQYF	TGTGCCAGCAGCTCGGACGCCGGGGATACCTACGAGCAGTACTTC
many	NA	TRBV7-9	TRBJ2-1	CASSSPEQGQVFYNEQFF	TGTGCCAGCAGCTCTCCAGAACAGGGACAAGTATTCTACAATGAGCAGTTCTTC
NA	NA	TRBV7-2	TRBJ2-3	CASSLLEVGGLGADTQYF	TGTGCCAGCAGCTTACTCGAGGTGGGGGGGCTGGGCGCAGATACGCAGTATTTT
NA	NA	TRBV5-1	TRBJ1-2	CASSPERGNYGYTF	TGCGCCAGCAGCCCCGAGAGGGGGAACTATGGCTACACCTTC
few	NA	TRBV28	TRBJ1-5	CASSLLRQSNQPQHF	TGTGCCAGCAGTTTATTACGACAGAGCAATCAGCCCCAGCATTTT
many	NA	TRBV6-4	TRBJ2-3	CASSDKTGSGTDTQYF	TGTGCCAGCAGTGACAAAACAGGGAGCGGCACAGATACGCAGTATTTT
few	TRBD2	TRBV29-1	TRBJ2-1	CSVSHPGLANNEQFF	TGCAGCGTTTCCCACCCAGGACTAGCCAACAATGAGCAGTTCTTC
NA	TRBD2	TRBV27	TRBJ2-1	CASSLLLAGGFNEQFF	TGTGCCAGCAGTTTATTGCTAGCGGGGGGATTCAATGAGCAGTTCTTC
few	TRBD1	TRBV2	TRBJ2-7	CASVGRGQSVAYEQYF	TGTGCCAGCGTTGGCAGGGGGCAGTCAGTCGCCTACGAGCAGTACTTC